A single sample gave rise to the 14 T cell receptor beta chains below, sequenced in a study of early T cells in non-severe SARS-CoV-2 infection. Each CDR3 protein is one row after TCRdb ran MiXCR on the 5' RACE reads. The sample yields 65,000 to 80,000 distinct CDR3 sequences, more than 10% seen once. The sample comprised whole blood. The receptors come from an adult who was a healthcare worker with PCR-confirmed SARS-CoV-2 infection or an uninfected control (not recorded which).

This clonotype has at least ten counts. This chain uses TRBV20-1 with TRBJ1-1; 8 positions agree with TRBD1. The CDR3 runs 14 residues. Germline CDR1 and CDR2: DFQATT and SNEGSKA (reference sequence). With V trimmed by 3 bases and J by 11 bases, 14 bases remained unmatched. The CDR3: CSASGSPGGARAFF. The CDR3 DNA reads as TGCAGTGCTAGTGGGTCTCCAGGGGGCGCGAGGGCTTTCTTT.

A word on this clonotype: One junction end disagrees with the germline gene, perhaps due to a read error. This chain uses TRBV7-8 with TRBJ1-3, with D unclear. This CDR3 contains 17 residues. Germline V gene data show CDR1 as SGHVS and CDR2 as FQNEAQ. DNA of the CDR3: TGTGCCAGCAGCCCAGCGCCGGTGGGCATCTCTGAAAACACCATATATTTT. It is translated as CASSPAPVGISENTIYF.

This clonotype occurred many times. The chain is built from TRBV7-9 and TRBJ2-5; D gene ambiguous. There are 13 residues in the CDR3. CDR1 and CDR2 from the germline V gene are SEHNR and FQNEAQ (reference sequence). Trimming left V 1 base short and J 2 bases short, with 5 bases between. The DNA for the CDR3 is TGTGCCAGCAGCTTAGGTCCACAAGAGACCCAGTACTTC. Its protein product is CASSLGPQETQYF.

The rearrangement joins TRBV7-8 to TRBJ2-7, with 9 positions matching TRBD1. CDR3 size: 17 residues. Germline V gene lookup returns CDR1 SGHVS and CDR2 FQNEAQ. Trimming cost V 5 bases and J 2 bases; bases outside gene matches: 13. This chain's CDR3 is CASSQSNGQGFPYEQYF. The DNA of the CDR3 is TGTGCCAGCAGCCAATCCAATGGACAGGGGTTCCCCTACGAGCAGTACTTC.

The rearrangement uses TRBV6-2 or TRBV6-3 and TRBJ2-7, with 7 nucleotides matching TRBD1. CDR1 is MNHEY and CDR2 is SVGEGT in the germline V gene. The CDR3 spans 11 residues. V shed 4 bases and J 8 bases; nucleotides not matched to a gene: 2. CDR3 DNA: TGTGCCAGCAGTTTGGGACAGAAGCAGTACTTC. This translates into CASSLGQKQYF.

This clonotype showed up many times. J is TRBJ1-6 and V is TRBV18; D unresolved. The CDR3 has 13 residues. Deletions cut 2 bases from V and 10 bases from J, with 9 bases between. The germline V gene has CDR1 KGHSH and CDR2 LQKENI. CDR3 nucleotides: TGTGCCAGCTCACCAGGGCGGGGATCACCCCTCCACTTT. This gives the protein CASSPGRGSPLHF. Using reference TRBV18 and TRBJ1-6 for the parts outside the CDR3, the full variable domain is NAGVMQNPRHLVRRRGQEARLRCSPMKGHSHVYWYRQLPEEGLKFMVYLQKENIIDESGMPKERFSAEFPKEGPSILRIQQVVRGDSAAYFCASSPGRGSPLHFGNGTRLTVT.

The J gene is TRBJ2-4, the V gene TRBV6-1; D is uncertain. V gave up 6 bases and J gave up 4 bases, with 4 bases separating them. This CDR3 has 11 residues. Germline V gene sequence: CDR1 MNHNS, CDR2 SASEGT. CDR3 bases: TGTGCCAGCAGAACGAAAAACATTCAGTACTTC. Residues: CASRTKNIQYF.

J is TRBJ2-3 and V is TRBV29-1, with D possibly called TRBD1 or TRBD2 (5 bases each). The CDR3 sequence is 14 residues long. Per germline, CDR1 SQVTM and CDR2 ANQGSEA. V was trimmed by 8 bases and J by 1 base, leaving 16 bases between them. CDR3 DNA: TGCAGCCCGACGGGCCTGGGGGGCACAGATACGCAGTATTTT. It is translated as CSPTGLGGTDTQYF.

The rearrangement uses TRBV2 and TRBJ2-1; D remains unclear. The CDR3 has 8 residues. With 3 bases removed from V and 12 bases from J, the gap between germline ends came to 0 bases. Per germline, CDR1 SNHLY and CDR2 FYNNEI. As DNA, the CDR3 is TGTGCCAGCAGTGAGCAGTTCTTC. Amino acid sequence: CASSEQFF.

The chain has TRBV20-1 and TRBJ2-5; D is possibly TRBD1 or TRBD2 (5 bases each). V was shortened by 5 bases and J by 1 base, with 8 bases between the two germline ends. The length of the CDR3 is 12 residues. Germline lookup yields CDR1 DFQATT and CDR2 SNEGSKA (reference sequence). The CDR3 region has the DNA TGCAGTGCTCGGGACCTCCAAGAGACCCAGTACTTC. Translation gives CSARDLQETQYF.

This clonotype was detected only a few times. The junction differs from germline at one of its ends, possibly a read error. V gene TRBV7-9 combines with J gene TRBJ2-3; 8 bases agree with TRBD1. The CDR3 has 15 amino acids. Germline V gives CDR1 SEHNR, CDR2 FQNEAQ (reference sequence). CDR3 region: CASSLRTGRTDTQYF. CDR3 nucleotide sequence: TGTGCCAGCAGCCTCCGGACAGGGCGCACGGATACGCAGTATTTT.

The chain links TRBV11-2 to TRBJ2-7; D may match TRBD1 or TRBD2 (5 bases each). The CDR3 totals 12 residues. CDR1 and CDR2 from the germline V gene are SGHAT and FQNNGV. Trimming left V 4 bases short and J 5 bases short, with 9 bases between. The CDR3 protein is CASSWGTDEQYF. DNA for the CDR3: TGTGCCAGCAGCTGGGGGACGGACGAGCAGTACTTC.

The chain carries TRBV6-1 and TRBJ1-5; D not certain. V gave up 3 bases and J gave up 6 bases, with 9 bases separating them. Looked up from germline, CDR1 is MNHNS and CDR2 is SASEGT. The CDR3 has 13 amino acids. The CDR3 nucleotides are TGTGCCAGCAGTGAGTTGACGGGTCAGCCCCAGCATTTT. Translation: CASSELTGQPQHF.

The CDR3 DNA sequence: TGTGCCACAAAGCGTGATTTCCAGTTCTTC. The encoded protein is CATKRDFQFF. The chain combines TRBV2 with TRBJ2-1, with D uncertain. The length of the CDR3 is 10 residues. V was clipped by 10 bases and J by 13 bases, with 14 bases between them. Germline V lookup: CDR1 SNHLY, CDR2 FYNNEI.